The present entry profiles one T cell receptor beta chain with its context. To make TCR beta libraries, researchers used iRepertoire HTBI primers and Arm-PCR of CDR3 regions. TCRdb recomputed calls from the multiplex PCR reads with MiXCR, one row per CDR3 protein. Among roughly 500,000 distinct CDR3 sequences listed, 12% were seen once. This sample stems from a study of regulatory T cells in long-lasting Graves disease. Time point in this sample: newly diagnosed GD, antithyroid drugs for less than 3 months. The TCR library was prepared using RNA isolated from PBMCs. Tubes containing EDTA received around 9.5 milliliters of drawn peripheral blood. The data also belong to a second study, concerning T cells in Graves' hyperthyroidism and ophthalmopathy.

This receptor was identified in a woman younger than 45 with Graves disease. Sequencing used peripheral blood mononuclear cells (PBMCs), obtained at new diagnosis, from a patient treated with antithyroid drugs.

The CDR3 DNA is TGTGCCAGTAGTTTCACAGGGCGCCCAGGAAACACCATATATTTT. It specifies CASSFTGRPGNTIYF. The rearrangement links TRBV19 to TRBJ1-3; D possibly corresponds to TRBD1 (6 bases). The CDR3 is 15 amino acids. Deletions cut 5 bases from V and 4 bases from J, with 15 bases between. The V gene's germline CDR1 is LNHDA and CDR2 SQIVND (reference sequence).